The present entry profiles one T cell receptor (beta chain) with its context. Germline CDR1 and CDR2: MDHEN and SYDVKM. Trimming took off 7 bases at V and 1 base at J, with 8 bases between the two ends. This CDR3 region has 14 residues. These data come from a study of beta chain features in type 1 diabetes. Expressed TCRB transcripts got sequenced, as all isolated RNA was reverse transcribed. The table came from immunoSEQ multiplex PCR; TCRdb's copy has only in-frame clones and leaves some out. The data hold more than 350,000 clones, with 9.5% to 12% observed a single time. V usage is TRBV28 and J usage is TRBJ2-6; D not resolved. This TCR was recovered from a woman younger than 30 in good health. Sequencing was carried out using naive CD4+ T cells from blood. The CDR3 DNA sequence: TGTGCCAGCAATTTCGGTTCTGGGGCCAACGTCCTGACTTTC. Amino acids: CASNFGSGANVLTF.